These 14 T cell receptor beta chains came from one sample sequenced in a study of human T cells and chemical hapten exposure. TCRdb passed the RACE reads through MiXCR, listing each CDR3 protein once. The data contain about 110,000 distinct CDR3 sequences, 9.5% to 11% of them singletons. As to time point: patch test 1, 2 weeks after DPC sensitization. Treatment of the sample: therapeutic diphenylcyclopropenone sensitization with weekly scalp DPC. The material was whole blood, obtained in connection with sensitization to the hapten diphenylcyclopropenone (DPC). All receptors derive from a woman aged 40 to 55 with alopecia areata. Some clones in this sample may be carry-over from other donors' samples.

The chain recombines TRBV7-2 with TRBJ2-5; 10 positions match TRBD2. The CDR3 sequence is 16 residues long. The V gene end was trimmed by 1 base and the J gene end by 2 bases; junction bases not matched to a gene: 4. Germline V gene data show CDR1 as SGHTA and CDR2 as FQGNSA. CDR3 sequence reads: CASSLGLAGVQETQYF. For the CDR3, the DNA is TGTGCCAGCAGCTTAGGGCTAGCGGGGGTGCAAGAGACCCAGTACTTC.

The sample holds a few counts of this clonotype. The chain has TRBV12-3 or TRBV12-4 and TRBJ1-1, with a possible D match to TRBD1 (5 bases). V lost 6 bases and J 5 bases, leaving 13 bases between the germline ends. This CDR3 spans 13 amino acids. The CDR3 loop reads CASRLREGTEAFF. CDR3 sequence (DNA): TGTGCCAGCAGGCTCCGGGAGGGGACTGAAGCTTTCTTT.

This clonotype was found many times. DNA of the CDR3: TGTGCCACCAGCAGAGATCTCGGCAGGGGGTCCTACGAGCAGTACTTC. The encoded protein is CATSRDLGRGSYEQYF. This sequence joins TRBV15 and TRBJ2-7; 7 bases are shared with TRBD1. The CDR3 sequence is 16 residues long. The ends lost 0 bases at V and 1 base at J; junction bases unmatched: 6. Germline CDR1 reads LNHNV; CDR2 reads YYDKDF (reference sequence).

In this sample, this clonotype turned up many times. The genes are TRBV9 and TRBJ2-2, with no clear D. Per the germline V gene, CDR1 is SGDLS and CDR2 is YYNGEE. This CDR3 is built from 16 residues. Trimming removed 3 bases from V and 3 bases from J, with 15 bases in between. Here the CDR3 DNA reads TGTGCCAGCAGCGCCCCCGGGCGCTCGGACACCGGGGAGCTGTTTTTT. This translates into CASSAPGRSDTGELFF. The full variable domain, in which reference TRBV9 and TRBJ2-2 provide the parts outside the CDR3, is DSGVTQTPKHLITATGQRVTLRCSPRSGDLSVYWYQQSLDQGLQFLIQYYNGEERAKGNILERFSAQQFPDLHSELNLSSLELGDSALYFCASSAPGRSDTGELFFGEGSRLTVL.

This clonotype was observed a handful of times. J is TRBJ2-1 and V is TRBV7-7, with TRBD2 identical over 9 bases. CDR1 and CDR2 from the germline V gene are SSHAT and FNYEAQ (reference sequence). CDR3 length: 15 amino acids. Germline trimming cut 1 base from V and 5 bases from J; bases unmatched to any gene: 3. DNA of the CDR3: TGTGCCAGCAGCTTAGGCGGGAGGGGAAACAATGAGCAGTTCTTC. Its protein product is CASSLGGRGNNEQFF.

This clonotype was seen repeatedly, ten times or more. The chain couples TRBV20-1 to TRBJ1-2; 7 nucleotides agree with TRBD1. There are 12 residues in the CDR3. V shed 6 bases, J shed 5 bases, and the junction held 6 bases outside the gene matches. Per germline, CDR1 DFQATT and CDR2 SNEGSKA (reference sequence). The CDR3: CSARDSAYGYTF. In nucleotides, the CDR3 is TGCAGTGCGCGGGACAGCGCTTATGGCTACACCTTC.

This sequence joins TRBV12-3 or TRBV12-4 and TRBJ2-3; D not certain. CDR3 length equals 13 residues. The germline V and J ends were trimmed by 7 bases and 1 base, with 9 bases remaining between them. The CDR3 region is CASTSYGTDTQYF. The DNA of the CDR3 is TGTGCCAGCACCTCTTACGGCACAGATACGCAGTATTTT.

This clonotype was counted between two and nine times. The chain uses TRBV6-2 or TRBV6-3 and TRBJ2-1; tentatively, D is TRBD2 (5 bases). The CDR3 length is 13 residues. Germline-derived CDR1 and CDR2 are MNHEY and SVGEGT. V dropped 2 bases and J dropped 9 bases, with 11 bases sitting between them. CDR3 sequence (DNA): TGTGCCAGCAGTTACGAGGGAAGTGGTGAGCAGTTCTTC. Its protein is CASSYEGSGEQFF.

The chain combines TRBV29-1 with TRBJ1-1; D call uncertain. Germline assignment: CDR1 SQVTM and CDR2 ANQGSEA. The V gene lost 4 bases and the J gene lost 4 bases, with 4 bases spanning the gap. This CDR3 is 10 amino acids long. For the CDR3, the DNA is TGCAGCGTTGTCACCACTGAAGCTTTCTTT. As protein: CSVVTTEAFF.

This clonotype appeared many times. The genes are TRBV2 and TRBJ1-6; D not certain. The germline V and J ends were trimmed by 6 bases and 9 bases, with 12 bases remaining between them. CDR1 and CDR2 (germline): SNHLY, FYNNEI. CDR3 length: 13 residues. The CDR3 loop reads CASSGRVGSPLHF. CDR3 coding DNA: TGTGCCAGCAGCGGACGGGTTGGTTCACCCCTCCACTTT.

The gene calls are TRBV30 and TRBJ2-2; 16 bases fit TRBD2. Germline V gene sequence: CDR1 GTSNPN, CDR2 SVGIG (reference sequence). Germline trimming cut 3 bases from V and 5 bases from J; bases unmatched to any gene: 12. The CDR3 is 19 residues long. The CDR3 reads CAWSPLGLAGGPGTGELFF. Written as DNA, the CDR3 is TGTGCCTGGAGCCCGCTGGGACTAGCGGGAGGGCCGGGGACCGGGGAGCTGTTTTTT.

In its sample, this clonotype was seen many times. The CDR3 here is CASSHAPGGYTF. In DNA, the CDR3 is TGTGCCAGCAGCCACGCCCCCGGGGGCTACACCTTC. This sequence joins TRBV14 and TRBJ1-2; no firm D call. With 3 bases removed from V and 8 bases from J, the gap between germline ends came to 10 bases. CDR3 length: 12 amino acids. Germline assignment: CDR1 SGHDN and CDR2 FVKESK.

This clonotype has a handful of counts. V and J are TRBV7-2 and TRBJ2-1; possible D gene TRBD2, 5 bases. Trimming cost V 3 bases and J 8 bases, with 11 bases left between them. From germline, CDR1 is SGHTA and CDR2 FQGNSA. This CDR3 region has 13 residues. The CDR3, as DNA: TGTGCCAGCAGCTTTTACCAGAGGGATGAGCAGTTCTTC. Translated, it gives CASSFYQRDEQFF.

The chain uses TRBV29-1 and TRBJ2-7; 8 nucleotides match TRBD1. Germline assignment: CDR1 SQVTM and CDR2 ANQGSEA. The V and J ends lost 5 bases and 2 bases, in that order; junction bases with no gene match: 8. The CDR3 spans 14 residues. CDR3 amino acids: CSVPGTGGPYEQYF. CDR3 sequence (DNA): TGCAGCGTTCCCGGGACAGGAGGTCCCTACGAGCAGTACTTC.